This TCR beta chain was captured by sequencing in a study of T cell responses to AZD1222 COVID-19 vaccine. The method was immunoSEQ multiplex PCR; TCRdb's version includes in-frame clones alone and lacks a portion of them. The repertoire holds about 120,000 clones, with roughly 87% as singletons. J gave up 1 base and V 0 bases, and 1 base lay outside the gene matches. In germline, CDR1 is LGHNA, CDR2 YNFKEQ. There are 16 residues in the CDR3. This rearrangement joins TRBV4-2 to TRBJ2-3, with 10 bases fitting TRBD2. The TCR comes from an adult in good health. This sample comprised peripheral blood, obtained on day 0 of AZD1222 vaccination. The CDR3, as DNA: TGTGCCAGCAGCCAAGAGCTAGCGGGGGGCACAGATACGCAGTATTTT. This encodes CASSQELAGGTDTQYF.